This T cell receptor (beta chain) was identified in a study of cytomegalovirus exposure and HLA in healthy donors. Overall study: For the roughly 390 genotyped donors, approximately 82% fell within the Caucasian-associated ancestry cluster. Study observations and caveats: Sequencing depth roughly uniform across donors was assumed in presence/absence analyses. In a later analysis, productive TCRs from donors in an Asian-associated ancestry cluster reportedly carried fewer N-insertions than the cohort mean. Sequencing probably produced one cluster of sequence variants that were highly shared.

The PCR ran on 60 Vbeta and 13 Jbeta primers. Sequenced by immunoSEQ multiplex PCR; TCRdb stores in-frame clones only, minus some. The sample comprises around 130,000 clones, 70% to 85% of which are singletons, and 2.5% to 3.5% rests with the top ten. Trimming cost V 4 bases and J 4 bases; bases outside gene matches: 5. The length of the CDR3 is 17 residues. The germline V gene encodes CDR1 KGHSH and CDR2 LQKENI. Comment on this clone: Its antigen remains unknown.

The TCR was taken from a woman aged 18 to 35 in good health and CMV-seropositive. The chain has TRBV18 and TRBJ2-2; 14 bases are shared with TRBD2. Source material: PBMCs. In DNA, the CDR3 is TGTGCCAGCTCACGGTCGGGACTAGCGGGAGCCACCGGGGAGCTGTTTTTT. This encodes CASSRSGLAGATGELFF.